This T cell receptor beta chain was identified during a study of shared clonotypes between healthy human individuals. Study as a whole: Two female and a few male donors aged 18 to 49 were enrolled. Study-wide points: Several donors had around 5% of their naive CD4 clonotypes in common.

Negatively enriched CD4+ T cells were divided by CD45RA into naive and memory. V lost 1 base and J lost 1; bases outside the gene matches: 7. Germline lookup yields CDR1 SGHVS and CDR2 FQNEAQ. The CDR3 has 16 amino acids. A word on this clone: Antigen: not known.

Template for every sorted-subset replicate PCR totaled about 0.2 ug DNA, tens of thousands of T cell genomes. TCRdb keeps only in-frame clones here, not all; method: immunoSEQ multiplex PCR. The top ten hold roughly 0.13% of the sample, which has 2 million to 2.5 million clones, 90% to 96% seen once. The receptor comes from a man younger than 30 in good health. The sequenced sample was naive CD4+ T cells sorted from blood. Indicated subset: CD45RA+ positively selected. The rearrangement links TRBV7-8 to TRBJ2-7; 7 positions match TRBD1. CDR3 bases: TGTGCCAGCAGCTTAGGACCCCGACAGGGTTCCTACGAGCAGTACTTC. Amino acid sequence: CASSLGPRQGSYEQYF.